The 9 T cell receptor beta chains presented below share a single source sample, sequenced in a study of chronic HIV infection and antiretroviral therapy. Using its own MiXCR run on the 5' RACE reads, TCRdb lists one record per CDR3 protein. This table has some 38,000 distinct CDR3 sequences, 8.2% appearing once. Sequenced material: peripheral blood. The receptors derive from an adult who had HIV and had not received antiretroviral therapy, or was an uninfected healthy control (not recorded which).

V gene TRBV4-2 combines with J gene TRBJ1-5; D is unclear. The CDR3 has 15 residues. Between the trimmed V and J ends, which lost 0 bases and 4 bases, there was a span of 10 bases. Germline lookup yields CDR1 LGHNA and CDR2 YNFKEQ. Here the CDR3 reads CASSQDGMVNQPQHF. CDR3 in DNA: TGTGCCAGCAGCCAAGATGGAATGGTGAATCAGCCCCAGCATTTT.

This clonotype was seen a few times. The rearrangement uses TRBV14 and TRBJ1-5; D is unclear. Germline V CDR1 and CDR2: SGHDN, FVKESK. CDR3 length: 15 amino acids. The germline V and J ends were trimmed by 2 bases and 9 bases, with 17 bases remaining between them. The CDR3 DNA sequence: TGTGCCAGCAGCCAATTTGCGGGATCCGAAGGGCCCCAGCATTTT. Translated: CASSQFAGSEGPQHF.

This clonotype has ten or more counts. The chain has TRBV27 and TRBJ2-7; the D gene could be TRBD1 or TRBD2 (5 bases each). In germline, CDR1 is MNHEY, CDR2 SMNVEV (reference sequence). The CDR3 consists of 13 residues. The V and J ends lost 5 bases and 7 bases respectively, with 15 bases between them. This chain's CDR3 is CASSNRGAGEQYF. The CDR3 bases are TGTGCCAGCAGTAATCGAGGGGCTGGGGAGCAGTACTTC.

This chain connects TRBV29-1 to TRBJ1-1, with D uncertain. Trimming removed 6 bases from V and 4 bases from J, with 6 bases in between. Germline V gene sequence: CDR1 SQVTM, CDR2 ANQGSEA. The CDR3 spans 10 residues. The CDR3: CSVSSTEAFF. In nucleotides, the CDR3 is TGCAGCGTCTCGAGCACTGAAGCTTTCTTT.

This clonotype was counted between two and nine times. The chain links TRBV7-3 to TRBJ2-2; D uncertain. This CDR3 spans 13 amino acids. Trimming left V 5 bases short and J 1 base short, with 5 bases between. Germline V CDR1 and CDR2: SGHTA, FQGTGA. In DNA, the CDR3 is TGTGCCAGCAGCCCCGGGAACACCGGGGAGCTGTTTTTT. The encoded protein is CASSPGNTGELFF.

As for this clonotype: At one of its ends the junction is not consistent with the germline gene, which may arise from a read error. V is TRBV28 and J is TRBJ2-1; 7 bases align to TRBD2. The CDR3 covers 14 residues. Germline-derived CDR1 and CDR2 are MDHEN and SYDVKM. In nucleotides, the CDR3 is TGTGTCAGCATCCTGAGCGGGGCCTACAATGAGCAGTTCTTC. This sequence encodes CVSILSGAYNEQFF.

This clonotype was recorded many times. The chain joins TRBV7-9 to TRBJ2-3; D ambiguous. The germline V and J ends were trimmed by 5 bases and 2 bases, with 11 bases remaining between them. This CDR3 is 14 amino acids long. From germline, CDR1 is SEHNR and CDR2 FQNEAQ (reference sequence). The CDR3 DNA reads TGTGCCAGCAGCACAGCCCCCCTCACAGATACGCAGTATTTT. This sequence encodes CASSTAPLTDTQYF.

This clonotype came up many times. The chain couples TRBV28 to TRBJ2-1; possibly TRBD1 for D (6 bases). V was pared by 3 bases and J by 15 bases, with 24 bases between. CDR3 length equals 15 residues. CDR1 MDHEN and CDR2 SYDVKM come from the germline V gene. For the CDR3, the DNA is TGTGCCAGCAGTTTCGATGGTTTGGGGACAAAGCCCCGGTTCTTC. Protein product: CASSFDGLGTKPRFF.

This clonotype was seen more than once but under ten times. This rearrangement joins TRBV3-1 to TRBJ2-1; no reliable D call. The CDR3 loop spans 11 amino acids. The V gene's germline CDR1 is LGHDT and CDR2 YNNKEL (reference sequence). Trimming pared 5 bases from V and 9 bases from J, leaving 8 bases between. The CDR3 here is CASSYGPEQFF. In DNA form, the CDR3 reads TGTGCCAGCAGCTATGGGCCTGAGCAGTTCTTC.